The rows below give T cell receptor beta chains drawn from one sample of a study of Ad26.COV2.S vaccination and SARS-CoV-2 variants. Sequencing used immunoSEQ multiplex PCR; TCRdb keeps in-frame clones, though not all of them. The sample shows hundreds of thousands of clones, about 92% of them seen only once. The sequencing here drew on peripheral blood, taken after recovery from COVID-19. Source of these receptors: a human donor who had recovered from COVID-19. CDR3s include the opening cysteine and the closing phenylalanine or tryptophan.

j_gene: TRBJ1-2
v_gene: TRBV19
CDR3aa: CASSSLTAVRVEDGYTF

j_gene: TRBJ1-2
v_gene: TRBV11-2
CDR3aa: CASSVDPRTSSYGYTF

j_gene: TRBJ2-5
v_gene: TRBV9
CDR3aa: CASSVVGSGGMETQYF

j_gene: TRBJ1-1
v_gene: TRBV13
CDR3aa: CASSGSVQGLYEAFF

j_gene: TRBJ2-4
v_gene: TRBV15
CDR3aa: CATSRVGALLNIQYF

j_gene: TRBJ1-2
v_gene: TRBV2
CDR3aa: CASRTRGDYGYTF

j_gene: TRBJ2-4
v_gene: TRBV5-6
CDR3aa: CASSLRAKNIQYF

j_gene: TRBJ2-5
v_gene: TRBV6-5
CDR3aa: CASTGLGKTQYF

j_gene: TRBJ2-1
v_gene: TRBV19
CDR3aa: CASSKAGVLLNEQFF

j_gene: TRBJ2-7
v_gene: TRBV10-3
CDR3aa: CAISESSSYEQYF

j_gene: TRBJ1-2
v_gene: TRBV16
CDR3aa: CASSQSSFAGSIDGYTF

j_gene: TRBJ2-7
v_gene: TRBV7-2
CDR3aa: CASSLVLTSGGRYEQYF

j_gene: TRBJ1-4
v_gene: TRBV6-6
CDR3aa: CASSYEQHEKLFF

j_gene: TRBJ1-1
v_gene: TRBV6-1
CDR3aa: CASSEARTVNTEAFF

j_gene: TRBJ1-5
v_gene: TRBV6-5
CDR3aa: CASSMTGRSNQPQHF

j_gene: TRBJ1-4
v_gene: TRBV5-4
CDR3aa: CASSLAPLNEKLFF

j_gene: TRBJ1-1
v_gene: TRBV5-4
CDR3aa: CASSLNTEAFF

j_gene: TRBJ2-5
v_gene: TRBV4-1
CDR3aa: CASSRVRRETQYF

j_gene: TRBJ2-7
v_gene: TRBV7-9
CDR3aa: CASSFPREIEQYF

j_gene: TRBJ1-6
v_gene: TRBV9
CDR3aa: CASSVERSYNSPLHF

j_gene: TRBJ2-7
v_gene: TRBV5-6
CDR3aa: CASSQTSGNYEQYF

j_gene: TRBJ2-3
v_gene: TRBV18
CDR3aa: CASSQTQGGKADTQYF

j_gene: TRBJ2-3
v_gene: TRBV5-1
CDR3aa: CASSLSLSWRDTQYF

j_gene: TRBJ2-5
v_gene: TRBV7-9
CDR3aa: CASTGGEETQYF

j_gene: TRBJ1-5
v_gene: TRBV5-6
CDR3aa: CASSLGGLTGYQPQHF

j_gene: TRBJ2-3
v_gene: TRBV18
CDR3aa: CASSPRSQRVDRSTDTQYF

j_gene: TRBJ1-1
v_gene: TRBV6-2/TRBV6-3
CDR3aa: CASSFSGLSKVTEAFF

j_gene: TRBJ2-4
v_gene: TRBV6-6
CDR3aa: CASTSDGAGDIQYF

j_gene: TRBJ2-7
v_gene: TRBV5-6
CDR3aa: CASSLGGFQYF

j_gene: TRBJ2-3
v_gene: TRBV24-1
CDR3aa: CATSDTGTGRPDTQYF

j_gene: TRBJ1-2
v_gene: TRBV6-5
CDR3aa: CASSPDRLRDYGYTF

j_gene: TRBJ1-3
v_gene: TRBV18
CDR3aa: CASSPPGQRRSGNTIYF

j_gene: TRBJ2-7
v_gene: TRBV11-2
CDR3aa: CASSLQLEQYF

j_gene: TRBJ2-7
v_gene: TRBV27
CDR3aa: CASSPTSNDEQYF

j_gene: TRBJ2-3
v_gene: TRBV19
CDR3aa: CASRRGTITDTQYF

j_gene: TRBJ1-2
v_gene: TRBV6-2/TRBV6-3
CDR3aa: CASSYGQTPNYGYTF